Here is one T cell receptor beta chain with its context. The germline gives CDR1 SGHKS, CDR2 YYEKEE (reference sequence). The V gene lost 4 bases and the J gene lost 6 bases, with 19 bases spanning the gap. The CDR3 spans 16 residues. Each CDR3 protein is one row after TCRdb ran MiXCR on the RT-PCR reads. Among about 680,000 distinct CDR3 sequences listed, 13% to 15% were seen once. The sequence was collected from a female donor in good health, serving as a healthy control. Sequencing was done on a sample of memory CD4+ T cells from blood. The chain joins TRBV5-5 to TRBJ1-4; D perhaps matches TRBD1 (5 bases). CDR3 nucleotide sequence: TGTGCCAGCAGCCTAAGGACCGGGACCGGGTATGAAAAACTGTTTTTT. Translating gives CASSLRTGTGYEKLFF.